These 17 T cell receptor beta chains share one sample of origin, sequenced in a study of T cells in localized non-small cell lung cancer. The protocol was immunoSEQ multiplex PCR, while the TCRdb copy is restricted to in-frame clones and leaves out a portion. The top ten hold 8% to 10% of the sample, which has 70,000 to 90,000 clones, around 80% seen once. Sequenced here: peripheral blood, sampled before any cancer treatment. These receptors were obtained from an older female donor with stage I lung adenocarcinoma.

The rearrangement uses TRBV11-2 and TRBJ2-3; 8 nucleotides line up with TRBD2. In germline, CDR1 is SGHAT, CDR2 FQNNGV. The CDR3 spans 16 residues. V was clipped by 5 bases and J by 3 bases; unmatched bases: 10. The CDR3 region has the DNA TGTGCCAGCAGCCATCGGGGGGGCGGGAGAACAGATACGCAGTATTTT. It yields the protein CASSHRGGGRTDTQYF.

The chain carries TRBV7-6 and TRBJ2-7; TRBD2 agrees at 9 bases. There are 15 residues in the CDR3. In germline, CDR1 is SGHVS, CDR2 FNYEAQ. V lost 5 bases to trimming and J lost 2 bases; unmatched junction nucleotides: 7. The CDR3 bases are TGTGCCAGCAGCCCCCTGCTAGCGGGAACCTACGAGCAGTACTTC. Encoded protein: CASSPLLAGTYEQYF.

The chain is built from TRBV7-3 and TRBJ2-3; 10 nucleotides agree with TRBD2. Losses at the gene ends were 4 bases for V and 3 bases for J; bases not matched to a gene: 4. The germline V gene encodes CDR1 SGHTA and CDR2 FQGTGA. This CDR3 has 15 residues. CDR3 in DNA: TGTGCCAGCAGCTGGGGGACTAGCGATACAGATACGCAGTATTTT. Its translation: CASSWGTSDTDTQYF.

The V call is TRBV9, the J call TRBJ1-4; tentatively, D is TRBD1 (6 bases). Germline V CDR1 and CDR2: SGDLS, YYNGEE. The CDR3 is 15 residues long. V lost 3 bases, J lost 4 bases, and 13 bases lay in between. The CDR3 loop reads CASSGGGGHNEKLFF. CDR3 in DNA: TGTGCCAGCAGCGGCGGGGGGGGACATAATGAAAAACTGTTTTTT.

The chain combines TRBV7-3 with TRBJ2-2; D unclear. Germline lookup yields CDR1 SGHTA and CDR2 FQGTGA. V lost 5 bases to trimming and J lost 6 bases, with 10 bases between them. The CDR3 consists of 13 residues. Written as DNA, the CDR3 is TGTGCCAGCAGCCTAGGGTCCGCCGGGGAGCTGTTTTTT. Translating gives CASSLGSAGELFF.

V and J are TRBV28 and TRBJ1-2; maybe TRBD1 (6 bases). Germline CDR1 and CDR2: MDHEN and SYDVKM. The CDR3 totals 16 residues. Trimming cost V 3 bases and J 6 bases, with 20 bases left between them. The CDR3 is CASSFPGAQVHNGYTF. The CDR3 DNA follows: TGTGCCAGCAGTTTCCCAGGGGCGCAAGTTCACAATGGCTACACCTTC.

This chain joins TRBV27 and TRBJ2-3; 12 bases are a match to TRBD2. Germline-derived CDR1 and CDR2 are MNHEY and SMNVEV (reference sequence). Unmatched junction bases numbered 8, after V lost 6 bases and J lost 4 bases. This CDR3 is built from 16 residues. The CDR3 coding sequence is TGTGCCAGCAGGGAAGGGGGACTAGCGGGCTCAGATACGCAGTATTTT. It is translated as CASREGGLAGSDTQYF.

The genes are TRBV5-1 and TRBJ2-2; D may be TRBD2 (8 bases). This CDR3 is built from 18 residues. Germline values: CDR1 SGHRS, CDR2 YFSETQ. V lost 5 bases and J lost 4, with 24 bases in between. The CDR3 spells CASSRTGLATSSTGELFF. The CDR3 DNA sequence: TGCGCCAGCAGTCGGACAGGACTAGCAACTTCGTCCACCGGGGAGCTGTTTTTT.

The V call is TRBV7-9, the J call TRBJ2-3; D might be TRBD1 (6 bases). Germline CDR1 is SEHNR and CDR2 is FQNEAQ (reference sequence). CDR3 size: 14 residues. Between the trimmed V and J ends, which lost 3 bases and 6 bases, there was a span of 13 bases. The CDR3 region is CASSFTGFRDTQYF. The CDR3 DNA sequence: TGTGCCAGCAGCTTTACAGGGTTCCGGGATACGCAGTATTTT.

This rearrangement joins TRBV5-1 to TRBJ2-2, with D possibly TRBD1 on 5 matching bases. Between the trimmed V and J ends, which lost 0 bases and 6 bases, there was a span of 9 bases. Looked up from germline, CDR1 is SGHRS and CDR2 is YFSETQ. CDR3 length: 14 amino acids. CDR3 bases: TGCGCCAGCAGCTTGGCCAGGGCGGCCGGGGAGCTGTTTTTT. Its protein product is CASSLARAAGELFF.

The chain combines TRBV28 with TRBJ2-7, with D possibly being TRBD1 (6 bases). V lost 3 bases, J lost 5 bases, and 17 bases lay in between. Germline lookup yields CDR1 MDHEN and CDR2 SYDVKM. This CDR3 has 15 amino acids. This chain's CDR3 is CASSLVGTLPHEQYF. The CDR3 DNA sequence: TGTGCCAGCAGTTTGGTGGGGACACTGCCTCACGAGCAGTACTTC. The complete variable domain, with remaining parts taken from reference TRBV28 and TRBJ2-7, reads DVKVTQSSRYLVKRTGEKVFLECVQDMDHENMFWYRQDPGLGLRLIYFSYDVKMKEKGDIPEGYSVSREKKERFSLILESASTNQTSMYLCASSLVGTLPHEQYFGPGTRLTVT.

This clone occurred a few times. This sequence joins TRBV11-1 and TRBJ1-1, with D perhaps matching TRBD1 (5 bases). Between the trimmed V and J ends, which lost 6 bases and 10 bases, there was a span of 21 bases. Germline V gene data show CDR1 as SGHAT and CDR2 as FQDESV (reference sequence). This CDR3 region has 14 residues. The CDR3: CASRPTGTLVGAFF. CDR3 sequence (DNA): TGTGCCAGCAGGCCTACCGGGACGCTGGTCGGAGCTTTCTTT.

The rearrangement links TRBV29-1 to TRBJ1-2; no firm D call. The V and J ends lost 5 bases and 1 base respectively, with 8 bases between them. The CDR3 contains 12 residues. The germline V gene has CDR1 SQVTM and CDR2 ANQGSEA. This chain's CDR3 is CSVHTLNYGYTF. The CDR3, as DNA: TGCAGCGTTCACACGCTTAACTATGGCTACACCTTC.

This chain uses TRBV6-5 with TRBJ1-5, with 7 bases matching TRBD1. Trimming cost V 2 bases and J 1 base; bases outside gene matches: 2. This CDR3 comprises 15 residues. The germline CDR1 and CDR2 sequences are MNHEY and SVGAGI. The CDR3 loop reads CASSYGTASNQPQHF. CDR3 nucleotides: TGTGCCAGCAGTTACGGGACAGCGAGCAATCAGCCCCAGCATTTT.

This chain connects TRBV28 to TRBJ1-1; a weak D match, TRBD1 (5 bases). CDR1 is MDHEN, CDR2 SYDVKM, per germline. The CDR3 sequence is 19 residues long. The V gene lost 3 bases and the J gene lost 4 bases, with 27 bases spanning the gap. CDR3: CASSLWAGSTKPDGTEAFF. DNA for the CDR3: TGTGCCAGCAGTTTGTGGGCAGGGAGCACGAAACCTGACGGCACTGAAGCTTTCTTT. Drawing the rest from reference TRBV28 and TRBJ1-1, the complete variable domain is DVKVTQSSRYLVKRTGEKVFLECVQDMDHENMFWYRQDPGLGLRLIYFSYDVKMKEKGDIPEGYSVSREKKERFSLILESASTNQTSMYLCASSLWAGSTKPDGTEAFFGQGTRLTVV.

Here the CDR3 reads CARSLERTAEQYF. Written as DNA, the CDR3 is TGTGCCAGAAGCTTGGAGCGTACGGCCGAGCAGTACTTC. The chain employs TRBV5-3 and TRBJ2-7; D not certain. TRBV5-3 is treated as an ORF (open reading frame) with a function not yet certain. The CDR3 sequence is 13 residues long. With 0 bases removed from V and 6 bases from J, the gap between germline ends came to 10 bases.

The V and J genes are TRBV19 and TRBJ2-1, with 14 bases identical to TRBD2. Unmatched junction bases numbered 1, after V lost 6 bases and J lost 3 bases. The CDR3 has 15 amino acids. Germline V gene lookup returns CDR1 LNHDA and CDR2 SQIVND (reference sequence). This chain's CDR3 is CASRGTSGSYNEQFF. CDR3 DNA: TGTGCCAGTAGGGGGACTAGCGGGAGCTACAATGAGCAGTTCTTC. Using reference TRBV19 and TRBJ2-1 for the parts outside the CDR3, the full variable domain is DGGITQSPKYLFRKEGQNVTLSCEQNLNHDAMYWYRQDPGQGLRLIYYSQIVNDFQKGDIAEGYSVSREKKESFPLTVTSAQKNPTAFYLCASRGTSGSYNEQFFGPGTRLTVL.